Given below is one T cell receptor beta chain in context. This clonotype occurred many times. Which antigen it targets is not known. Base qualities are not provided; no much larger clone lies one nucleotide away. At the junction V is shortened by 2 bases and J by 2 bases, with 10 bases in between. There are 14 amino acids in the CDR3, from cysteine to phenylalanine inclusive. CDR3 DNA is the only sequence kept; it has 42 bases, read in frame from the first base. From the germline V gene, CDR1 is SGHTA and CDR2 is FQGNSA. Lymph node samples were obtained from the axillary draining lymph nodes of breast cancer patients. This specimen comes from a study of breast tumors, draining lymph nodes, adjacent tissues (dated by TCRdb to the mid-2010s). Study-wide context: In breast cancer patients, the study compared the TCR beta repertoires of tumor, adjacent nontumor tissue and axillary lymph nodes. The study aimed to assess the relationships and possible T-cell exchange between tumor, surrounding tissue and draining lymph node repertoires in human breast cancer. On the study overall, not on this receptor specifically: The study presented the conclusion that tumor T cells originate in lymph nodes as consistent with a hypothesis, not as something directly demonstrated. A scenario in which most tumor T cells derive from the lymph node and then expand within tumor tissue was judged to be consistent with the data. Tumor and nontumor tissue repertoires were found to be significantly more similar in luminal-like than in basal-like breast cancer. Tumor T-cell repertoires showed less diversity than lymph node repertoires and more diversity than nontumor tissue repertoires, and tumor T-cell repertoires showed preferential V and J gene usage.

The instrument was an Illumina HiSeq 2000. TCR beta chain libraries were generated by multiplex PCR amplification. High-throughput sequencing was used to analyze the amplified TCR beta chain products. TCRdb reran the public reads through fastp at Q25 and MiXCR, keeping productive beta chains. Rows merge per CDR3 protein into single entries with the most common DNA and genes. The sample table holds more than 100,000 distinct CDR3 sequences, of which around 22% were seen once. The ten largest clones add up to just over 2.5% of the sample. Recombination linked TRBV7-2 to TRBJ2-7; TRBD2 is a possible D gene, resting on 5 matching bases. The TCR sequence derives from a female donor with breast cancer. Some clones in this sample may be carry-over from other donors' samples. Sequencing was performed on axillary lymph node tissue. The base sequence is TGTGCCAGCAGCTTATACGGGGTTCCCTACGAGCAGTACTTC. This codes for CASSLYGVPYEQYF.